Listed below are T cell receptor beta chains from one sample, sequenced in a study of identical twins. TCRdb passed the 5' RACE reads through MiXCR, listing each CDR3 protein once. The data hold about 1.7 million distinct CDR3 sequences, with 25% to 35% observed a single time. Sequenced sample: cord blood. The source is a newborn girl in good health. Each CDR3 is given with its conserved first and last residue. The D gene is left open where the match is weak. Expanded clones get a size class; other rows say once, few or many, or leave the size out.

abundance	v_gene	len	j_gene	d_gene	CDR3nt	CDR3aa
few	TRBV30	13	TRBJ1-1	.	TGTGCCTGGAGTGTACACGCCCTCACTGAAGCTTTCTTT	CAWSVHALTEAFF
.	TRBV20-1	12	TRBJ1-2	.	TGCAGTGTTGCGGGTATTAACTATGGCTACACCTTC	CSVAGINYGYTF
.	TRBV20-1	15	TRBJ2-5	TRBD1	TGCAGTGCTAGAGCGAGGGCAGGGGGTTATGGTGAGCAGTACTTC	CSARARAGGYGEQYF
few	TRBV30	13	TRBJ2-7	.	TGTGCCTGGAGTAGGTACACCTATTACGAGCAGTACTTC	CAWSRYTYYEQYF
.	TRBV9	15	TRBJ2-3	TRBD2	TGTGCCAGCAGCCCCCGTAGCGGGGGCCCAGATACGCAGTATTTT	CASSPRSGGPDTQYF
.	TRBV28	15	TRBJ2-4	.	TGTGCCAGCAGTTTGGGGGGAGTGCAGGAAAACATTCAGTACTTC	CASSLGGVQENIQYF
.	TRBV12-3/TRBV12-4	15	TRBJ2-7	.	TGTGCCAGCAGTTTTTGGCAGGGCCCCTACAATGAGCAGTACTTC	CASSFWQGPYNEQYF
.	TRBV12-3/TRBV12-4	18	TRBJ2-5	TRBD2	TGTGCCAGCAGTTTACCCCCACGACTAGCGGGGGTACAAGAGACCCAGTACTTC	CASSLPPRLAGVQETQYF
many	TRBV29-1	12	TRBJ1-2	.	TGCAGCGTTGAAGACAGGGGCAGGGGCTACACCTTC	CSVEDRGRGYTF
.	TRBV27	14	TRBJ2-7	TRBD2	TGTGCCAGGGGACTAGCGGGAGTTGGTAGTGAGCAGTACTTC	CARGLAGVGSEQYF
once	TRBV24-1	17	TRBJ2-1	.	TGTGCCACCAGTGATTTACGCAGGGGGGGCTCTTACAATGAGCAGTTCTTC	CATSDLRRGGSYNEQFF
few	TRBV10-3	13	TRBJ2-3	.	TGTGCCATCAGTGGACCGGGTGCCGAGACGCAGTATTTT	CAISGPGAETQYF
few	TRBV4-1	15	TRBJ2-4	TRBD1	TGCGCCAGCAGCCCTCTCAGGGGGCCCAAAAACATTCAGTACTTC	CASSPLRGPKNIQYF
.	TRBV6-1	13	TRBJ2-5	.	TGTGCCAGCAGCCCGACGAAACAAGAGACCCAGTACTTC	CASSPTKQETQYF
.	TRBV25-1	12	TRBJ1-3	.	TGTGCCAGCATACGCTCTGGAAACACCATATATTTT	CASIRSGNTIYF
few	TRBV5-4	15	TRBJ2-3	.	TGTGCCAGCAGCTTTAAGGGGGGGAGCACAGATACGCAGTATTTT	CASSFKGGSTDTQYF
.	TRBV25-1	15	TRBJ1-6	.	TGTGCCAGCAGCCATGACAGCCGCTATAATTCACCCCTCCAATTT	CASSHDSRYNSPLQF
.	TRBV20-1	15	TRBJ2-5	TRBD2	TGCAGTGCTAGAGACCGACTAGCGGGGGGCAATGAGCAGTACTTC	CSARDRLAGGNEQYF
.	TRBV10-3	13	TRBJ2-3	.	TGTGCCATCAAACTTGGATCCACAGATACGCAGTATTTT	CAIKLGSTDTQYF
few	TRBV6-5	14	TRBJ1-6	.	TGTGCCAGCGGAACCAGGGGTGATAATTCACCCCTCCACTTT	CASGTRGDNSPLHF